A selection of T cell receptor beta chains follows, all from one sample in a study of beta chain features in type 1 diabetes. This table comes from immunoSEQ multiplex PCR, and its TCRdb copy is limited to in-frame clones, with some not included. The repertoire holds 300,000 or so clones, 7% to 10% seen once, with roughly 1% in the top ten. Sequences were obtained from central memory CD4+ T cells from blood. The receptors were gathered from a man aged 25 to 45 with type 1 diabetes. The conserved cysteine and the conserved F or W are not part of the CDR3 here. A D gene is named only where the DNA matches it firmly. Rows may omit the clone size; those that give it use once, few, many or a size class.

D: -
V: TRBV7-9
J: TRBJ2-5
size: few
CDR3: ASSLAHGKETQY

D: TRBD2
V: TRBV7-2
J: TRBJ2-2
size: many
CDR3: ASSRGQRGGGGELF

D: TRBD1
V: TRBV7-9
J: TRBJ1-6
size: -
CDR3: ASSLVAGRGASPLH

D: TRBD1
V: TRBV4-3
J: TRBJ2-1
size: few
CDR3: ASSHDRGLDNEQF

D: -
V: TRBV6-6
J: TRBJ2-3
size: few
CDR3: ASSPRLGAHTDTQY

D: TRBD1
V: TRBV7-9
J: TRBJ2-5
size: many
CDR3: ASSSLDRGETQY

D: TRBD2
V: TRBV30
J: TRBJ2-5
size: -
CDR3: AWSGGLGQETQY

D: -
V: TRBV18
J: TRBJ1-2
size: -
CDR3: ASSRRDYGYT

D: -
V: TRBV6-1
J: TRBJ1-5
size: -
CDR3: ASSEVGGSSNQPQH

D: TRBD1
V: TRBV30
J: TRBJ2-7
size: few
CDR3: AWSQGANEQY

D: TRBD1
V: TRBV6-5
J: TRBJ2-6
size: few
CDR3: ASSPDRAGANVLT

D: -
V: TRBV7-2
J: TRBJ1-1
size: -
CDR3: ASRPRARAPNTEAF

D: -
V: TRBV7-2
J: TRBJ2-7
size: few
CDR3: ASREWVLSSYEQY

D: TRBD1
V: TRBV5-1
J: TRBJ2-1
size: few
CDR3: ASSLVGQGAYYEQF

D: -
V: TRBV20-1
J: TRBJ2-5
size: few
CDR3: SAVKETQY

D: -
V: TRBV28
J: TRBJ2-3
size: -
CDR3: ASSSGSTDTQY

D: -
V: TRBV7-9
J: TRBJ1-6
size: -
CDR3: ASSLAQGTNSPLH

D: -
V: TRBV30
J: TRBJ2-7
size: few
CDR3: AWSESPSYEQY

D: -
V: TRBV4-3
J: TRBJ2-3
size: -
CDR3: ASSLGGTADTQY

D: -
V: TRBV11-3
J: TRBJ2-6
size: -
CDR3: ASSSGRYSGANVLT

D: TRBD1
V: TRBV5-1
J: TRBJ2-6
size: few
CDR3: ASSLAQGAGANVLT

D: TRBD1
V: TRBV19
J: TRBJ2-3
size: -
CDR3: ASSTRQGLIGTDTQY

D: TRBD1
V: TRBV5-1
J: TRBJ1-6
size: -
CDR3: ASSPDGQGSPNSPLH

D: -
V: TRBV18
J: TRBJ2-1
size: -
CDR3: ASSYEFNEQF

D: -
V: TRBV11-2
J: TRBJ2-3
size: many
CDR3: ASTPGHLWADTQY

D: TRBD2
V: TRBV7-2
J: TRBJ2-1
size: -
CDR3: ASSLYPGLPNNEQF

D: -
V: TRBV11-2
J: TRBJ1-5
size: -
CDR3: ASSLGTVRGQPQH

D: TRBD2
V: TRBV5-1
J: TRBJ2-4
size: few
CDR3: ASRFGLAIDIQY

D: -
V: TRBV7-7
J: TRBJ2-5
size: -
CDR3: ASSLSGRETQY

D: TRBD1
V: TRBV5-6
J: TRBJ2-3
size: -
CDR3: ASSQQGAATDTQY

D: -
V: TRBV11-2
J: TRBJ1-2
size: -
CDR3: ASSRDGLYGYT

D: -
V: TRBV7-9
J: TRBJ1-2
size: -
CDR3: ASSPLRLDGYT

D: -
V: TRBV7-9
J: TRBJ2-3
size: few
CDR3: ASSLGQGRDTQY

D: -
V: TRBV14
J: TRBJ1-4
size: few
CDR3: ASSQDRNNEKLF

D: TRBD2
V: TRBV7-7
J: TRBJ2-7
size: -
CDR3: ASSLVWRGGMVGEQY

D: -
V: TRBV4-3
J: TRBJ1-2
size: few
CDR3: ASSRAGVWDGYT

D: -
V: TRBV9
J: TRBJ2-2
size: few
CDR3: ASSVNSWNTGELF

D: -
V: TRBV7-2
J: TRBJ2-3
size: many
CDR3: ASSISGLTDTQY

D: TRBD1
V: TRBV19
J: TRBJ2-3
size: -
CDR3: ASSIGTGAGTQY

D: -
V: TRBV19
J: TRBJ1-2
size: many
CDR3: ASSVTGSYT

D: TRBD1
V: TRBV10-3
J: TRBJ2-4
size: many
CDR3: AISEATGTVKNIQY

D: TRBD1
V: TRBV6-5
J: TRBJ2-5
size: few
CDR3: ASSGTGLGQETQY

D: -
V: TRBV30
J: TRBJ1-6
size: -
CDR3: AWRQANSPLH

D: -
V: TRBV5-1
J: TRBJ2-7
size: few
CDR3: ASSTDREGEQY

D: TRBD2
V: TRBV19
J: TRBJ2-5
size: many
CDR3: ASSIDALGAGGQETQY

D: -
V: TRBV7-2
J: TRBJ2-7
size: -
CDR3: ASSWDGGGWYEQY

D: -
V: TRBV6-1
J: TRBJ1-5
size: few
CDR3: ASSDSRGELHQPQH

D: TRBD2
V: TRBV18
J: TRBJ2-3
size: -
CDR3: ASSPPGLGADTQY

D: -
V: TRBV25-1
J: TRBJ1-3
size: -
CDR3: ASLPVSGNTIY

D: -
V: TRBV20-1
J: TRBJ1-6
size: few
CDR3: SAEGVGPLH

D: TRBD1
V: TRBV7-9
J: TRBJ2-7
size: many
CDR3: ASSLDSTGRSQY

D: -
V: TRBV7-9
J: TRBJ1-5
size: -
CDR3: ASSREGQPQH

D: -
V: TRBV7-8
J: TRBJ1-5
size: few
CDR3: ASSSMVGNQPQH

D: -
V: TRBV19
J: TRBJ2-7
size: -
CDR3: ASSNRDLDEQY

D: TRBD1
V: TRBV18
J: TRBJ1-4
size: few
CDR3: ASSPDRDRAEKLF

D: TRBD1
V: TRBV5-6
J: TRBJ1-2
size: -
CDR3: ASSPGTGEGYGYT

D: -
V: TRBV4-1
J: TRBJ2-1
size: few
CDR3: ASSQGKNRGTYKNTLNEQF

D: TRBD1
V: TRBV4-1
J: TRBJ2-5
size: few
CDR3: ASSQGTGGETQY

D: -
V: TRBV7-9
J: TRBJ2-5
size: few
CDR3: ASSLRLDQETQY